The 32 T cell receptor beta chains listed next were all sequenced from one sample in a study of shared clonotypes between healthy human individuals. The method was immunoSEQ multiplex PCR; TCRdb's version includes in-frame clones alone and lacks a portion of them. The data show around 2,100,000 clones, 85% to 95% seen once. Naive CD8 cells lacked CD45RO, underwent positive selection for CCR7 and left out terminally differentiated effector memory CD45RA+ cells. The source material was naive CD8+ T cells sorted from blood. These receptors originate from a man younger than 35 in good health.

The CDR3 DNA is TGTGCCAGCCTCAGGGTCCGGTACCAAGAGACCCAGTACTTC. It is translated as CASLRVRYQETQYF. The chain recombines TRBV6-5 with TRBJ2-5, with a possible D match to TRBD1 (5 bases). Germline V gives CDR1 MNHEY, CDR2 SVGAGI. With 8 bases removed from V and 0 bases from J, the gap between germline ends came to 13 bases. The CDR3 sequence is 14 residues long.

J is TRBJ2-1 and V is TRBV27; 9 nucleotides match TRBD2. Germline assignment: CDR1 MNHEY and CDR2 SMNVEV (reference sequence). Germline trimming cut 6 bases from V and 6 bases from J; bases unmatched to any gene: 6. The CDR3 sequence is 14 residues long. In DNA, the CDR3 is TGTGCCAGCAGCCCAGGGACTAGCAGCAATGAGCAGTTCTTC. It translates to CASSPGTSSNEQFF.

J is TRBJ1-1 and V is TRBV6-5; 9 bases line up with TRBD1. The CDR3 length is 15 residues. V trimming: 1 base; J trimming: 2 bases; junction bases outside the gene matches: 2. The germline V gene encodes CDR1 MNHEY and CDR2 SVGAGI. CDR3 region: CASSYWTGANTEAFF. The CDR3 bases are TGTGCCAGCAGTTACTGGACAGGGGCCAACACTGAAGCTTTCTTT.

About this clone: The sample contains more than one DNA sequence encoding this CDR3. The rearrangement uses TRBV7-9 and TRBJ2-3; 10 nucleotides line up with TRBD2. The V gene's germline CDR1 is SEHNR and CDR2 FQNEAQ (reference sequence). J lost 0 bases, V lost 5 bases, and 2 bases had no gene match. This CDR3 contains 15 residues. CDR3 sequence: CASSPLAGSTDTQYF. CDR3 DNA: TGTGCCAGCAGCCCACTAGCGGGGAGCACAGATACGCAGTATTTT. Combining the CDR3 with reference TRBV7-9 and TRBJ2-3 gives the whole variable domain DTGVSQNPRHKITKRGQNVTFRCDPISEHNRLYWYRQTLGQGPEFLTYFQNEAQLEKSRLLSDRFSAERPKGSFSTLEIQRTEQGDSAMYLCASSPLAGSTDTQYFGPGTRLTVL.

The chain is built from TRBV27 and TRBJ2-3; 11 nucleotides line up with TRBD2. The V segment lost 4 bases and the J segment 2 bases; nucleotides outside the gene matches: 2. The length of the CDR3 is 15 residues. Germline V gives CDR1 MNHEY, CDR2 SMNVEV (reference sequence). In nucleotides, the CDR3 is TGTGCCAGCAGTTCGACTAGCGGGGACACAGATACGCAGTATTTT. Residues: CASSSTSGDTDTQYF.

The J gene is TRBJ1-2, the V gene TRBV19; D is unclear. Germline assignment: CDR1 LNHDA and CDR2 SQIVND (reference sequence). The CDR3 is 11 residues long. Between the trimmed V and J ends, which lost 5 bases and 2 bases, there was a span of 3 bases. In DNA form, the CDR3 reads TGTGCCAGTAGTGAAAACTATGGCTACACCTTC. Translated, it gives CASSENYGYTF.

This clone was picked up a small number of times. The chain combines TRBV30 with TRBJ1-1; no clear D gene. CDR1 is GTSNPN, CDR2 SVGIG, per germline (reference sequence). Trimming left V 2 bases short and J 1 base short, with 8 bases between. This CDR3 region has 13 residues. The DNA of the CDR3 is TGTGCCTGGAGTTATCAATCGAACACTGAAGCTTTCTTT. Translation gives CAWSYQSNTEAFF.

The gene calls are TRBV7-6 and TRBJ2-5, with D possibly TRBD2 on 5 matching bases. Germline CDR1 reads SGHVS; CDR2 reads FNYEAQ. The CDR3 totals 18 residues. V was trimmed by 1 base and J by 4 bases, leaving 22 bases between them. In DNA form, the CDR3 reads TGTGCCAGCAGCTTAGAGGTCCTAGCCCAACGAAGAGGAGAGACCCAGTACTTC. Translation: CASSLEVLAQRRGETQYF.

The J gene is TRBJ2-7, the V gene TRBV27; D gene unclear. Trimming cost V 6 bases and J 3 bases, with 18 bases left between them. Germline V CDR1 and CDR2: MNHEY, SMNVEV (reference sequence). The CDR3 runs to 15 residues. In DNA, the CDR3 is TGTGCCAGCAGCCCCCGGGCGGATACCTACTACGAGCAGTACTTC. Translating it yields CASSPRADTYYEQYF.

The CDR3 sequence is CSVETGQAYEQYF. CDR3 sequence (DNA): TGCAGCGTTGAAACGGGGCAAGCCTACGAGCAGTACTTC. V usage is TRBV29-1 and J usage is TRBJ2-7; D might be TRBD1 or TRBD2, each matching 5 bases. From germline, CDR1 is SQVTM and CDR2 ANQGSEA. CDR3 length: 13 amino acids. Trimming left V 2 bases short and J 2 bases short, with 10 bases between.

This chain links TRBV5-1 with TRBJ2-2, with 11 bases fitting TRBD1. Germline values: CDR1 SGHRS, CDR2 YFSETQ. This CDR3 has 16 residues. V dropped 2 bases and J dropped 7; count of bases not matched to a gene: 7. CDR3 in amino acids: CASSFLAGTGGGELFF. CDR3 coding DNA: TGCGCCAGCAGCTTTTTGGCCGGGACAGGGGGCGGGGAGCTGTTTTTT.

This chain connects TRBV7-9 to TRBJ1-1; D not resolved. The length of the CDR3 is 17 residues. V was clipped by 5 bases and J by 0 bases, with 19 bases between them. CDR1 SEHNR and CDR2 FQNEAQ come from the germline V gene (reference sequence). The CDR3 here is CASSGIEGTSMNTEAFF. The CDR3 DNA reads TGTGCCAGCAGCGGCATAGAAGGAACATCAATGAACACTGAAGCTTTCTTT.

CDR3 amino acids: CASSLGAGVVTDTQYF. The CDR3 coding sequence is TGTGCCAGCAGCTTAGGGGCAGGGGTCGTGACAGATACGCAGTATTTT. The chain joins TRBV7-2 to TRBJ2-3; possible D gene TRBD1, 6 bases. The V gene lost 1 base and the J gene lost 3 bases, with 14 bases spanning the gap. The CDR3 runs to 16 residues. Germline assignment: CDR1 SGHTA and CDR2 FQGNSA. Together with reference TRBV7-2 and TRBJ2-3, the CDR3 gives the full variable domain: GAGVSQSPSNKVTEKGKDVELRCDPISGHTALYWYRQSLGQGLEFLIYFQGNSAPDKSGLPSDRFSAERTGGSVSTLTIQRTQQEDSAVYLCASSLGAGVVTDTQYFGPGTRLTVL.

The chain carries TRBV27 and TRBJ1-1; weak D call: TRBD1 (6 bases). Between the trimmed V and J ends, which lost 7 bases and 7 bases, there was a span of 10 bases. Looked up from germline, CDR1 is MNHEY and CDR2 is SMNVEV (reference sequence). The CDR3 runs to 11 residues. The CDR3 region has the DNA TGTGCCAGCACTAGGGGGAATGAAGCTTTCTTT. Its protein product is CASTRGNEAFF.

The chain couples TRBV7-9 to TRBJ1-3, with a tentative D call TRBD1 (5 bases). Trimming left V 1 base short and J 4 bases short, with 14 bases between. Germline V CDR1 and CDR2: SEHNR, FQNEAQ (reference sequence). This CDR3 has 16 amino acids. Here the CDR3 DNA reads TGTGCCAGCAGCTTAGTCTCCGGAGGGGCAGGAAACACCATATATTTT. Its protein is CASSLVSGGAGNTIYF.

About this clone itself: This sample includes further DNA sequences coding for the same CDR3. In DNA, the CDR3 is TGTGCCAGCAGCTTGACGGAGTCCTACGAGCAGTACTTC. Translation: CASSLTESYEQYF. The chain uses TRBV5-4 and TRBJ2-7; no clear D gene. CDR1 and CDR2 from the germline V gene are SGHNT and YYREEE (reference sequence). V dropped 1 base and J dropped 1 base, with 6 bases sitting between them. This CDR3 region has 13 residues.

The chain has TRBV7-9 and TRBJ2-1, with TRBD2 matching 11 bases. V lost 5 bases, J lost 6 bases, and 9 bases stayed unmatched. The CDR3 runs 16 residues. Germline V lookup: CDR1 SEHNR, CDR2 FQNEAQ (reference sequence). The CDR3 reads CASSPIAGGPVNEQFF. For the CDR3, the DNA is TGTGCCAGCAGCCCGATAGCGGGGGGGCCAGTCAATGAGCAGTTCTTC.

CDR3 region: CASSFRGDYEQYF. As DNA, the CDR3 is TGTGCCAGCAGTTTTCGGGGCGACTACGAGCAGTACTTC. The chain carries TRBV28 and TRBJ2-7, with D tentatively TRBD1 or TRBD2 (5 bases each). The CDR3 loop spans 13 amino acids. The V end was cut by 3 bases, the J end by 3 bases, with 9 bases between. Germline V gives CDR1 MDHEN, CDR2 SYDVKM.

The rearrangement uses TRBV7-6 and TRBJ2-1; D call uncertain. Looked up from germline, CDR1 is SGHVS and CDR2 is FNYEAQ. The CDR3 has 12 residues. The V end was cut by 5 bases, the J end by 8 bases, with 10 bases between. The CDR3 coding sequence is TGTGCCAGCAGCCCGGCGACTGATGAGCAGTTCTTC. It yields the protein CASSPATDEQFF.

The chain is built from TRBV7-9 and TRBJ2-1; perhaps TRBD2 as D (6 bases). With 6 bases removed from V and 10 bases from J, the gap between germline ends came to 13 bases. CDR3 length: 12 amino acids. The germline V gene encodes CDR1 SEHNR and CDR2 FQNEAQ (reference sequence). The CDR3 reads CASRYVGSEQFF. In nucleotides, the CDR3 is TGTGCCAGCAGGTACGTCGGGAGCGAGCAGTTCTTC.

This chain connects TRBV7-9 to TRBJ2-7; D might be TRBD1 (6 bases). The CDR3 loop spans 13 amino acids. Germline V CDR1 and CDR2: SEHNR, FQNEAQ (reference sequence). Deletions cut 6 bases from V and 1 base from J, with 10 bases between. The CDR3 DNA is TGTGCCAGCAGGCCGACAGGTTCCTACGAGCAGTACTTC. This gives the protein CASRPTGSYEQYF.

The V gene is TRBV19, the J gene TRBJ2-7, with D maybe TRBD1 (6 bases). The V end was cut by 5 bases, the J end by 4 bases, with 18 bases between. Per germline, CDR1 LNHDA and CDR2 SQIVND (reference sequence). This CDR3 has 15 residues. The chain's CDR3 is CASSASGDNLYEQYF. DNA for the CDR3: TGTGCCAGTAGTGCCTCCGGGGACAATCTTTACGAGCAGTACTTC.

The rearrangement links TRBV5-1 to TRBJ1-1, with a tentative D call TRBD1 (6 bases). This CDR3 is 15 amino acids long. Germline assignment: CDR1 SGHRS and CDR2 YFSETQ. The V gene lost 4 bases and the J gene lost 3 bases, with 16 bases spanning the gap. The CDR3, as DNA: TGCGCCAGCAGCATACAGGGTTCGGGGGACACTGAAGCTTTCTTT. Amino acids: CASSIQGSGDTEAFF.

This chain links TRBV27 with TRBJ2-1, with D perhaps matching TRBD1 (5 bases). In germline, CDR1 is MNHEY, CDR2 SMNVEV (reference sequence). The CDR3 runs 14 residues. Trimming stripped 4 bases from V and 4 bases from J, with 11 bases between. The CDR3 DNA is TGTGCCAGCAGTTCCCTCGACAGTTACAATGAGCAGTTCTTC. Protein: CASSSLDSYNEQFF.

The gene calls are TRBV10-2 and TRBJ1-3; 10 nucleotides agree with TRBD1. Looked up from germline, CDR1 is WSHSY and CDR2 is SAAADI. The CDR3 sequence is 17 residues long. J gave up 3 bases and V 4 bases, and 9 bases lay outside the gene matches. The CDR3 DNA follows: TGCGCCAGCAGTGTCGGCCGACAGGGGGCGGTTGGAAACACCATATATTTT. Translation gives CASSVGRQGAVGNTIYF.

The rearrangement joins TRBV5-4 to TRBJ2-7; no reliable D call. The CDR3 consists of 13 residues. Trimming cost V 2 bases and J 6 bases, with 12 bases left between them. CDR1 and CDR2 from the germline V gene are SGHNT and YYREEE (reference sequence). The CDR3 here is CASSFERAAEQYF. In nucleotides, the CDR3 is TGTGCCAGCAGCTTTGAACGGGCCGCCGAGCAGTACTTC.

V usage is TRBV5-5 and J usage is TRBJ1-5, with D perhaps matching TRBD1 (5 bases). The CDR3 length is 14 residues. Germline-derived CDR1 and CDR2 are SGHKS and YYEKEE (reference sequence). V was clipped by 5 bases and J by 1 base, with 10 bases between them. The CDR3 nucleotides read TGTGCCAGCAGTGGTCAGGGAAGCAATCAGCCCCAGCATTTT. Protein product: CASSGQGSNQPQHF.

The chain employs TRBV5-1 and TRBJ1-4; D not certain. The germline CDR1 and CDR2 sequences are SGHRS and YFSETQ. Trimming pared 0 bases from V and 2 bases from J, leaving 8 bases between. The CDR3 runs to 15 residues. CDR3 DNA: TGCGCCAGCAGCTTGGCCGGGGTCACTAATGAAAAACTGTTTTTT. Its translation is CASSLAGVTNEKLFF. The full variable domain, in which reference TRBV5-1 and TRBJ1-4 provide the parts outside the CDR3, is KAGVTQTPRYLIKTRGQQVTLSCSPISGHRSVSWYQQTPGQGLQFLFEYFSETQRNKGNFPGRFSGRQFSNSRSEMNVSTLELGDSALYLCASSLAGVTNEKLFFGSGTQLSVL.

This chain joins TRBV5-6 and TRBJ1-2; 7 bases are a match to TRBD1. The CDR3 runs to 15 residues. Germline CDR1 is SGHDT and CDR2 is YYEEEE. Trimming cost V 0 bases and J 4 bases; bases outside gene matches: 6. The CDR3 DNA sequence: TGTGCCAGCAGCTTGGTTGGAGGGGGCGGCTATGGCTACACCTTC. This gives the protein CASSLVGGGGYGYTF.

Regarding this clone: This specimen includes other DNA sequences encoding the same CDR3. This chain joins TRBV28 and TRBJ1-1; TRBD1 is a possible D gene (6 bases). The CDR3 consists of 15 residues. V was clipped by 3 bases and J by 0 bases, with 11 bases between them. The germline CDR1 and CDR2 sequences are MDHEN and SYDVKM. The chain's CDR3 is CASSFRGTMNTEAFF. DNA of the CDR3: TGTGCCAGCAGTTTTAGAGGGACAATGAACACTGAAGCTTTCTTT.

The V gene is TRBV6-1, the J gene TRBJ1-2; D remains unclear. V was cut by 1 base and J by 5 bases, with 14 bases left in between. Germline CDR1 is MNHNS and CDR2 is SASEGT. The length of the CDR3 is 15 residues. CDR3 region: CASSEDIGIEYGYTF. CDR3 coding DNA: TGTGCCAGCAGTGAAGATATAGGGATTGAGTATGGCTACACCTTC.

The rearrangement links TRBV19 to TRBJ2-1; 7 nucleotides agree with TRBD1. V was clipped by 2 bases and J by 2 bases; unmatched bases: 3. This CDR3 has 15 amino acids. Per the germline V gene, CDR1 is LNHDA and CDR2 is SQIVND (reference sequence). CDR3 nucleotide sequence: TGTGCCAGTAGTATATGGGACAGCACCTACAATGAGCAGTTCTTC. The encoded protein is CASSIWDSTYNEQFF.